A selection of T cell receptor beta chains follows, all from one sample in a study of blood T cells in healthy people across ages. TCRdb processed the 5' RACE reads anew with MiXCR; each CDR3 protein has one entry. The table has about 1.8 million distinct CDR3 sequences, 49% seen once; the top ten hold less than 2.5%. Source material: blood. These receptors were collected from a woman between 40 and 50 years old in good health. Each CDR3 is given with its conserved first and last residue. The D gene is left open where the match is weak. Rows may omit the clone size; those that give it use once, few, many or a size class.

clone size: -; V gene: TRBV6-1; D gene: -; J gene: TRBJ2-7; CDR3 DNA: TGTGCCAGCAGTGAACGTGGGGACTTATCCTACGAGCAGTACTTC; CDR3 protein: CASSERGDLSYEQYF
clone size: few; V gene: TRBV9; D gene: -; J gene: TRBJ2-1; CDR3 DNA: TGTGCCAGCAGCTCAAGACTAGGAGATGAGCAGTTCTTC; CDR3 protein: CASSSRLGDEQFF
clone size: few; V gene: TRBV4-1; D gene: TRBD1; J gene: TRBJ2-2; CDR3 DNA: TGCGCCAGCAGCCAAGAGGCAGGGGGGAACACCGGGGAGCTGTTTTTT; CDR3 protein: CASSQEAGGNTGELFF
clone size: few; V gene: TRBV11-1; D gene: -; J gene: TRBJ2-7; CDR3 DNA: TGTGCCAGCAGCGACGAGCAGGGTAGCTACGAGCAGTACTTC; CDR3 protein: CASSDEQGSYEQYF
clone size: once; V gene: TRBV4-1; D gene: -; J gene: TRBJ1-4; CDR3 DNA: TGCGCCAGCAGCCAAGCTATTGGACAAGAGGATGGTAAGACTAATGAAAAACTGTTTTTT; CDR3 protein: CASSQAIGQEDGKTNEKLFF
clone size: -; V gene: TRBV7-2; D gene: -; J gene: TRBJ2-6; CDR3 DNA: TGTGCCAGCAGCCCTTCATCCGGACTTGGAGGGGCCAACGTCCTGACTTTC; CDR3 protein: CASSPSSGLGGANVLTF
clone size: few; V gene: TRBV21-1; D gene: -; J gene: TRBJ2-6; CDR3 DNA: TGTGCCAGCAGCTTCAATCACAGGGCCTCCTCTGGGGCCAACGTCCTGACTTTC; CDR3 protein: CASSFNHRASSGANVLTF
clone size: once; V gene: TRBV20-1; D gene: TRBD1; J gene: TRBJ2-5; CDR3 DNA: TGCAGTGCTAGACCCCGAGACAGGGGGAAGACGGAGACCCAGTACTTC; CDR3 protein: CSARPRDRGKTETQYF
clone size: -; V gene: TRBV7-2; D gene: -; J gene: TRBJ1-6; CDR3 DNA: TGTGCCAGCAGCTTAAGAGGGGCGGATTCACCCCTCCACTTT; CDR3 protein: CASSLRGADSPLHF
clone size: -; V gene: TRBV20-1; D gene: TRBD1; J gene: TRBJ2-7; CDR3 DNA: TGCAGTGCTCAAGGGACAGGCTACGAGCAGTACTTC; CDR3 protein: CSAQGTGYEQYF
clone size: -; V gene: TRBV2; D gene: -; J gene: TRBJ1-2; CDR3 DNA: TGTGCCAGCAGGACCGGGCCCGGATCCTATGGCTACACCTTC; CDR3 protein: CASRTGPGSYGYTF
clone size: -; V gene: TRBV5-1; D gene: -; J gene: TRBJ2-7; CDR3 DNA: TGCGCCAGCAGCTTGTTGGAGCAGATCCGCTCCTACGAGCAGTACTTC; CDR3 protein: CASSLLEQIRSYEQYF
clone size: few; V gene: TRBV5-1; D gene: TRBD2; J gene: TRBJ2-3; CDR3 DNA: TGCGCCAGCAGCTACAATATTGAGGCGGGGGGCCCGACAGATACGCAGTATTTT; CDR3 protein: CASSYNIEAGGPTDTQYF
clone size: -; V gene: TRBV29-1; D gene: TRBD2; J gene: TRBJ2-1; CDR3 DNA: TGCAGCGCCCGACTAGCGGGGGGGCCGGTCAATGAGCAGTTCTTC; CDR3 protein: CSARLAGGPVNEQFF
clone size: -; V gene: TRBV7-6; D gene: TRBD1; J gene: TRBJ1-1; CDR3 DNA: TGTGCCAGCAGCTTGGGGGACAGCGGAACTGAAGCTTTCTTT; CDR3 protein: CASSLGDSGTEAFF
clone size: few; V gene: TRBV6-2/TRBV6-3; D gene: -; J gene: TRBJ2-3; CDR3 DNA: TGTGCCAGCAGTTCACAAAGGAGAACGCAGTATTTT; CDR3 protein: CASSSQRRTQYF
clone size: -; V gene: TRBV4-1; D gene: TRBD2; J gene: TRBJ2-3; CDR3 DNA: TGCGCCAGCAGCCAAGATGGTGCTAGCGGGGGGCTCGGCAATACGCAGTATTTT; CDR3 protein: CASSQDGASGGLGNTQYF
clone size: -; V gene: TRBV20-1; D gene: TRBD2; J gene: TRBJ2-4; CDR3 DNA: TGCAGTGCTTCCCTGACTAGCGGGGAGGACATTCAGTACTTC; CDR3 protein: CSASLTSGEDIQYF
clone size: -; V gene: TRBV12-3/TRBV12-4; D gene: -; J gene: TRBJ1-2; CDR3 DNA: TGTGCCAGCAAACCGGCGGGGGGGACTAACTATGGCTACACCTTC; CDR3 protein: CASKPAGGTNYGYTF
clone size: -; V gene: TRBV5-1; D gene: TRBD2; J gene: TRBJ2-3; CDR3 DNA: TGCGCCAGCAGCTTGGATAGCGGGGGGGTGAATACGCAGTATTTT; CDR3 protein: CASSLDSGGVNTQYF
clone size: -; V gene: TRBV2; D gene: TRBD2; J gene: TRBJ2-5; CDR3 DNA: TGTGCCAGCAGTCAATGGACTAGCGGGGGCGAGACCCAGTACTTC; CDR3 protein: CASSQWTSGGETQYF
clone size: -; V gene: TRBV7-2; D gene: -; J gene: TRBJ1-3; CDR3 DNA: TGTGCCAGCAGCTTAGTCTCTCCTCCCTCTGGAAACACCATATATTTT; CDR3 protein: CASSLVSPPSGNTIYF
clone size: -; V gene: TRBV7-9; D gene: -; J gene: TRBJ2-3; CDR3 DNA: TGTGCCAGCAGCTTAGCTCTTTCCTCGGACCTTAAAGATACGCAGTATTTT; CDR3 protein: CASSLALSSDLKDTQYF
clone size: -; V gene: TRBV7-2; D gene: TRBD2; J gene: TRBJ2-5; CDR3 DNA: TGTGCCAGCAGCTTAGTGGGACTAGCGGGAGAGCAGTACTTC; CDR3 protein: CASSLVGLAGEQYF
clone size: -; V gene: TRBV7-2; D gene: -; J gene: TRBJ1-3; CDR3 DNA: TGTGCCAGCAGCTTCAGTGGGGGGGCTGGAAACACCATATATTTT; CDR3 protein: CASSFSGGAGNTIYF
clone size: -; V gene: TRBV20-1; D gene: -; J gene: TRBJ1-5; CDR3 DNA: TGCAGTCGGGCGGTCATCCCGGGGAGCAATCAGCCCCAGCATTTT; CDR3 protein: CSRAVIPGSNQPQHF
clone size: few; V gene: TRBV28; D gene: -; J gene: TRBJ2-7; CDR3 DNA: TGTGCCAGCAGCCTCCGAGTCGGGGTTCTCTCCTACGAGCAGTACTTC; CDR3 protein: CASSLRVGVLSYEQYF
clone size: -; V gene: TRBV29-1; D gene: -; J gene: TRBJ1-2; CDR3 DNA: TGCAGCGTTGAGTATCCCCCGGGCGGCTACACCTTC; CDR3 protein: CSVEYPPGGYTF
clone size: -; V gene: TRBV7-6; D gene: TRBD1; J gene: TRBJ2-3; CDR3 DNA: TGTGCCAGCAGCTCTTACGGGACAGGGGGCAAGGATACGCAGTATTTT; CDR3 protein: CASSSYGTGGKDTQYF